This TCR beta chain was captured in a study of beta chain features in type 1 diabetes. Whole-study results and caveats: Sampled from patients, naive, central memory and Treg TCRB repertoires appeared more similar than those sampled from healthy donors. A pattern of fewer insertions and more deletions at VDJ junctions was seen in type 1 diabetes patients. PCR might favor shorter templates, equally in patients and controls.

Germline V CDR1 and CDR2: SGHVS, FNYEAQ. The CDR3 totals 14 residues. The trim removed 3 bases at V and 4 bases at J, leaving 6 bases unmatched. This clone was seen at least ten times. Its antigen is still unknown. What was sequenced were expressed TCRB transcripts, since all of the isolated RNA had been reverse transcribed. Repertoires were generated with immunoSEQ multiplex PCR, while TCRdb's copy carries only in-frame clones and drops some. Of 250,000 to 400,000 clones in the sample, around 15% were seen once. Sequenced: central memory CD4+ T cells from blood. V gene TRBV7-6 combines with J gene TRBJ2-7, with 7 nucleotides matching TRBD1. The TCR was taken from a man under 40 in good health. The CDR3 bases are TGTGCCAGCAGCTTGACAGGGCTAGGGTACGAGCAGTACTTC. Its protein is CASSLTGLGYEQYF.